The rows below give T cell receptor beta chains drawn from one sample of a study of T cell repertoires in aging, cancer and after chemotherapy. In TCRdb, the multiplex PCR reads were re-called with MiXCR into one record per CDR3 protein. The sample holds 9,400 or so distinct CDR3 sequences, around two fifths seen once. The specimen sequenced was blood. These receptors were obtained from a human donor in good health. CDR3s include the opening cysteine and the closing phenylalanine or tryptophan. The order of the fields is D gene, clone size, V gene, J gene, CDR3 DNA, CDR3 protein. A D gene is named only where the DNA matches it firmly. Not every row has a clone size; where given, it reads once, few, many or a size class.

d_call: -
clone_size: -
v_call: TRBV6-5
j_call: TRBJ1-5
cdr3_nt: TGTGCCAGCAGTTTGAATAGGGACCGGGGAGTATGGAATCAGCCCCAGCATTTT
cdr3_aa: CASSLNRDRGVWNQPQHF

d_call: -
clone_size: -
v_call: TRBV13
j_call: TRBJ2-1
cdr3_nt: TGTGCCAGCAGCTTAGGCCTGAGCGGCCCAGGAGATGAGCAGTTCTTC
cdr3_aa: CASSLGLSGPGDEQFF

d_call: TRBD2
clone_size: -
v_call: TRBV5-4
j_call: TRBJ2-1
cdr3_nt: TGTGCCAGCAGCTTTAGCGGGACTCTCGGCAATGAGCAGTTCTTC
cdr3_aa: CASSFSGTLGNEQFF

d_call: -
clone_size: few
v_call: TRBV12-3/TRBV12-4
j_call: TRBJ2-3
cdr3_nt: TGTGCCAGCAGTTTTACTCTTGGGGGGACCCATTCGGATACGCAGTATTTT
cdr3_aa: CASSFTLGGTHSDTQYF

d_call: -
clone_size: few
v_call: TRBV27
j_call: TRBJ1-2
cdr3_nt: TGTGCCAGCAAAGGGATGACATATGGCTACACCTTC
cdr3_aa: CASKGMTYGYTF

d_call: -
clone_size: few
v_call: TRBV18
j_call: TRBJ2-3
cdr3_nt: TGTGCCAGCTCACGCCGCACAGATACGCAGTATTTT
cdr3_aa: CASSRRTDTQYF

d_call: -
clone_size: -
v_call: TRBV5-6
j_call: TRBJ1-1
cdr3_nt: TGTGCCAGCAGCTTGGAGAGGGAGGACACTGAAGCTTTCTTT
cdr3_aa: CASSLEREDTEAFF

d_call: TRBD1
clone_size: -
v_call: TRBV6-1
j_call: TRBJ2-1
cdr3_nt: TGTGCCAGCAGTGTGACAGGGAGTAGCTACAATGAGCAGTTCTTC
cdr3_aa: CASSVTGSSYNEQFF

d_call: -
clone_size: few
v_call: TRBV6-1
j_call: TRBJ1-2
cdr3_nt: TGTGCCAGCAGGGAGGCAGGGCAGATCTATGGCTACACCTTC
cdr3_aa: CASREAGQIYGYTF

d_call: TRBD2
clone_size: few
v_call: TRBV13
j_call: TRBJ2-7
cdr3_nt: TGTGCCAGCAGGCCCAAGGGACTAGCCTACGAGCAGTACTTC
cdr3_aa: CASRPKGLAYEQYF

d_call: -
clone_size: few
v_call: TRBV10-3
j_call: TRBJ1-2
cdr3_nt: TGTGCCATCAGGAAGGACGGGATCTATGGCTACACCTTC
cdr3_aa: CAIRKDGIYGYTF